This passage covers 30 T cell receptor beta chains from one sample sequenced in a study of human T cells and chemical hapten exposure. One entry per CDR3 protein, called by TCRdb with MiXCR from the RACE reads. The sample lists approximately 38,000 distinct CDR3 sequences; over 9.5% were seen once. The time point is: pre-sensitization, week 0. Documented treatment: therapeutic diphenylcyclopropenone sensitization with weekly scalp DPC. The sequencing here drew on whole blood, taken in connection with sensitization to the hapten diphenylcyclopropenone (DPC). The source is a man aged 25 to 40 with alopecia areata. Some clones in this sample may be carry-over from other donors' samples.

This clonotype has a count of ten or more. The rearrangement links TRBV28 to TRBJ2-7; D remains ambiguous. This CDR3 is 12 amino acids long. Germline assignment: CDR1 MDHEN and CDR2 SYDVKM. V gave up 3 bases and J gave up 7 bases, with 10 bases separating them. CDR3 loop: CASSFGATEQYV. The CDR3 DNA reads as TGTGCCAGCAGTTTCGGAGCGACAGAGCAGTACGTC.

J is TRBJ2-2 and V is TRBV6-2 or TRBV6-3; 11 bases fit TRBD1. This CDR3 is 14 amino acids long. Trimming took 9 bases from V and 7 from J; bases not matched to a gene: 7. Germline V gene lookup returns CDR1 MNHEY and CDR2 SVGEGT. The CDR3 bases are TGTGCCAGTTGCGGACAGGGGGCCGGCGGGGAGCTGTTTTTT. Its protein product is CASCGQGAGGELFF.

The rearrangement uses TRBV4-3 and TRBJ2-1; the match to TRBD2 covers 9 bases. The CDR3 sequence is 17 residues long. The junction had 10 bases not matched to a gene; V was cut back by 0 bases and J by 7 bases. The germline CDR1 and CDR2 sequences are LGHNA and YSLEER. CDR3 in amino acids: CASSQDTRRAGGNEQFF. CDR3 nucleotides: TGCGCCAGCAGCCAAGATACCCGCCGGGCGGGGGGGAATGAGCAGTTCTTC.

The J gene is TRBJ2-7, the V gene TRBV16; possible D gene TRBD1, 6 bases. In germline, CDR1 is KGHSY, CDR2 FQNENV. V was clipped by 4 bases and J by 11 bases, with 30 bases between them. The length of the CDR3 is 17 residues. CDR3 sequence reads: CASSLWGQGRGSMFEYF. The CDR3 DNA reads TGTGCCAGCAGCCTCTGGGGGCAGGGAAGGGGATCAATGTTCGAGTACTTC. The whole variable domain, filled in from reference TRBV16 and TRBJ2-7, reads GEEVAQTPKHLVRGEGQKAKLYCAPIKGHSYVFWYQQVLKNEFKFLISFQNENVFDETGMPKERFSAKCLPNSPCSLEIQATKLEDSAVYFCASSLWGQGRGSMFEYFGPGTRLTVT.

This clonotype appeared once. The chain is built from TRBV6-5 and TRBJ2-7, with D possibly TRBD1 on 5 matching bases. Trimming removed 0 bases at V and 5 bases at J, with 8 bases between. In germline, CDR1 is MNHEY, CDR2 SVGAGI. The CDR3 totals 13 residues. DNA for the CDR3: TGTGCCAGCAGTTACTCTCAGGGAAACGAGCAGTACGTC. This sequence encodes CASSYSQGNEQYV.

In this sample, this clonotype turned up many times. V gene TRBV11-2 combines with J gene TRBJ2-1; D remains ambiguous. Germline V gene sequence: CDR1 SGHAT, CDR2 FQNNGV. The CDR3 runs to 16 residues. The V gene lost 1 base and the J gene lost 0 bases, with 10 bases spanning the gap. CDR3 loop: CASSLGGRISYNEQFF. CDR3 coding DNA: TGTGCCAGCAGCTTAGGAGGTAGGATCTCCTACAATGAGCAGTTCTTC.

This clonotype was observed a few times. V usage is TRBV18 and J usage is TRBJ2-1; D may correspond to TRBD1 or TRBD2 (5 bases each). The CDR3 has 14 amino acids. Trimming removed 1 base from V and 4 bases from J, with 8 bases in between. Germline V gene data show CDR1 as KGHSH and CDR2 as LQKENI. The CDR3 bases are TGTGCCAGCTCACCACTGAGGGGATACAATGAGCAGTTCTTC. As protein: CASSPLRGYNEQFF.

This clonotype was recorded at least ten times. The rearrangement uses TRBV7-2 and TRBJ2-3; a possible D gene is TRBD2 (6 bases). Germline V lookup: CDR1 SGHTA, CDR2 FQGNSA. CDR3 length: 15 residues. The V end was cut by 5 bases, the J end by 6 bases, with 18 bases between. CDR3 DNA sequence: TGTGCCAGCAGCCCCCGACTAGGGGAGTTGGATACGCAGTATTTT. It specifies CASSPRLGELDTQYF.

The rearrangement links TRBV4-2 to TRBJ2-3; 7 bases fit TRBD1. Per germline, CDR1 LGHNA and CDR2 YNFKEQ. The V segment lost 8 bases and the J segment 1 base; nucleotides outside the gene matches: 3. The CDR3 contains 13 residues. In DNA, the CDR3 is TGTGCCAGCCGAGGGACAGGCACAGATACGCAGTATTTT. Protein product: CASRGTGTDTQYF.

This clonotype was seen a few times. CDR3 sequence reads: CASSLIRGSGGYEQYF. The CDR3 DNA follows: TGTGCCAGCAGTTTAATTAGAGGTAGCGGGGGTTACGAGCAGTACTTC. V and J are TRBV12-3 or TRBV12-4 and TRBJ2-7, with 9 bases matching TRBD2. With V trimmed by 2 bases and J by 4 bases, 9 bases remained unmatched. The CDR3 runs to 16 residues.

This clonotype was picked up many times. CDR3 bases: TGTGCCAGCAGTTTAGGCGCTCGGCCCCAGCATTTT. It specifies CASSLGARPQHF. The J gene is TRBJ1-5, the V gene TRBV28; D remains unclear. The V gene's germline CDR1 is MDHEN and CDR2 SYDVKM. V was clipped by 2 bases and J by 9 bases, with 8 bases between them. The CDR3 covers 12 residues.

This clonotype was observed a handful of times. V and J are TRBV19 and TRBJ2-5, with D maybe TRBD2 (6 bases). This CDR3 region has 13 residues. The germline V and J ends were trimmed by 5 bases and 3 bases, with 10 bases remaining between them. CDR1 is LNHDA, CDR2 SQIVND, per germline (reference sequence). The CDR3 DNA is TGTGCCAGTAGTTTGGGACTCAAAGAGACCCAGTACTTC. Residues: CASSLGLKETQYF.

In this sample, this clonotype turned up many times. J is TRBJ2-1 and V is TRBV10-1, with TRBD2 identical over 11 bases. Looked up from germline, CDR1 is WNHNN and CDR2 is SYGVQD (reference sequence). Trimming at V came to 0 bases and at J to 7 bases, leaving 8 bases not matched to a gene. The CDR3 is made up of 17 amino acids. The CDR3 loop is CASSESGSGGALNEQFF. CDR3 in DNA: TGCGCCAGCAGTGAGTCGGGTAGCGGGGGGGCCTTGAATGAGCAGTTCTTC.

The rearrangement uses TRBV5-5 and TRBJ2-3; D might be TRBD1 (5 bases). Germline CDR1 and CDR2: SGHKS and YYEKEE (reference sequence). Trimming stripped 0 bases from V and 4 bases from J, with 9 bases between. The CDR3 extends over 14 amino acids. In nucleotides, the CDR3 is TGTGCCAGCAGCTTGGTACAGGTTGCAGATACGCAGTATTTT. Protein: CASSLVQVADTQYF.

The chain is built from TRBV20-1 and TRBJ2-3; D not resolved. V was cut by 0 bases and J by 2 bases, with 15 bases left in between. Germline CDR1 DFQATT, CDR2 SNEGSKA (reference sequence). The CDR3 runs to 16 residues. In DNA form, the CDR3 reads TGCAGTGCTAGAGATCATCCCCAGTTAGTCACAGATACGCAGTATTTT. Protein product: CSARDHPQLVTDTQYF.

Only a few counts were recorded for this clonotype. The J gene is TRBJ2-6, the V gene TRBV7-2; D is uncertain. V was pared by 4 bases and J by 2 bases, with 9 bases between. CDR1 is SGHTA, CDR2 FQGNSA, per germline. CDR3 size: 15 residues. As DNA, the CDR3 is TGTGCCAGCAGCTACGGGTGGGCTGGGGCCAACGTCCTGACTTTC. Protein: CASSYGWAGANVLTF.

The rearrangement joins TRBV6-1 to TRBJ1-1; the D is unclear. The CDR3 has 13 residues. CDR1 is MNHNS, CDR2 SASEGT, per germline. Trimming removed 1 base at V and 7 bases at J, with 10 bases between. Here the CDR3 DNA reads TGTGCCAGCAGTGAAGGTGGAGGTAGTGAAGCTTTCTTT. It is translated as CASSEGGGSEAFF.

This clonotype appeared a few times. This sequence joins TRBV7-2 and TRBJ1-5; maybe TRBD1 (5 bases). The germline gives CDR1 SGHTA, CDR2 FQGNSA. The germline V and J ends were trimmed by 5 bases and 4 bases, with 18 bases remaining between them. This CDR3 comprises 16 residues. The CDR3 loop is CASSKARGSGNQPQHF. The CDR3 DNA reads as TGTGCCAGCAGCAAAGCAAGGGGATCTGGGAATCAGCCCCAGCATTTT.

This clonotype came up many times. The rearrangement joins TRBV29-1 to TRBJ2-1, with 7 nucleotides matching TRBD1. Germline CDR1 is SQVTM and CDR2 is ANQGSEA. The V and J ends lost 0 bases and 11 bases, in that order; junction bases with no gene match: 7. The CDR3 covers 13 residues. The CDR3 region has the DNA TGCAGCGTTGAAGAGATCGGCAGGGGGAAGCAGTTCTTC. It yields the protein CSVEEIGRGKQFF.

This clonotype turned up a few times. The chain couples TRBV5-6 to TRBJ1-1, with 7 bases lining up with TRBD1. Germline loops: CDR1 SGHDT, CDR2 YYEEEE. This CDR3 region has 15 residues. The V segment lost 4 bases and the J segment 1 base; nucleotides outside the gene matches: 7. Here the CDR3 reads CASSLRQGTNTEAFF. The CDR3 nucleotides are TGTGCCAGCAGCCTACGACAGGGCACGAACACTGAAGCTTTCTTT.

V and J are TRBV5-1 and TRBJ2-2; a possible D gene is TRBD1 (6 bases). The V gene's germline CDR1 is SGHRS and CDR2 YFSETQ. With 4 bases removed from V and 1 base from J, the gap between germline ends came to 14 bases. This CDR3 spans 16 amino acids. The CDR3 is CASSLQTGGNTGELFF. CDR3 nucleotides: TGCGCCAGCAGCCTCCAGACAGGTGGGAACACCGGGGAGCTGTTTTTT.

This clonotype has a handful of counts. The gene calls are TRBV18 and TRBJ2-5, with 7 bases aligning to TRBD1. Germline V gene lookup returns CDR1 KGHSH and CDR2 LQKENI. CDR3 length: 18 residues. The V gene end was trimmed by 3 bases and the J gene end by 5 bases; junction bases not matched to a gene: 18. The CDR3 DNA is TGTGCCAGCTCACCCCTCGCGTCAGGGGGTGTAACCAGTGAGACCCAGTACTTC. This encodes CASSPLASGGVTSETQYF.

The gene calls are TRBV7-3 and TRBJ2-1, with 12 bases fitting TRBD2. The trim removed 5 bases at V and 8 bases at J, leaving 13 bases unmatched. The CDR3 length is 17 residues. The germline V gene encodes CDR1 SGHTA and CDR2 FQGTGA. The CDR3 bases are TGTGCCAGCAGCCCCCTGAAACTAGCGGGAGGAATCGATGAGCAGTTCTTC. Protein sequence: CASSPLKLAGGIDEQFF.

A few counts support this clonotype. The rearrangement links TRBV29-1 to TRBJ2-2, with D uncertain. The CDR3 consists of 14 residues. V lost 3 bases and J 6 bases, leaving 14 bases between the germline ends. Germline V gene sequence: CDR1 SQVTM, CDR2 ANQGSEA. The CDR3 bases are TGCAGCGTTGAGTGGCCAGCAGCCGCCGGGGAGCTGTTTTTT. Residues: CSVEWPAAAGELFF.

CDR3 DNA: TGTGCCAGCAGCCAAGGTGAGGGAAAACTGTTTTTT. This sequence encodes CASSQGEGKLFF. The rearrangement uses TRBV3-1 and TRBJ1-4; D not resolved. CDR3 length equals 12 residues. V was clipped by 1 base and J by 10 bases, with 7 bases between them. The V gene's germline CDR1 is LGHDT and CDR2 YNNKEL (reference sequence).

This clonotype has a count of ten or more. The J gene is TRBJ2-1, the V gene TRBV11-2, with 7 bases identical to TRBD2. Germline values: CDR1 SGHAT, CDR2 FQNNGV. The CDR3 has 14 amino acids. Trimming took 5 bases from V and 8 from J; bases not matched to a gene: 9. The CDR3 sequence: CASSPRTSNDEQFF. CDR3 bases: TGTGCCAGCAGCCCCCGGACTAGTAACGATGAGCAGTTCTTC.

This clonotype was seen ten or more times. This chain's CDR3 is CASSGTGVFEQYV. The CDR3 nucleotides read TGTGCCAGCAGTGGGACAGGGGTTTTCGAGCAGTACGTC. The chain joins TRBV28 to TRBJ2-7, with 10 bases identical to TRBD1. There are 13 residues in the CDR3. J lost 6 bases, V lost 5 bases, and 4 bases had no gene match. Germline CDR1 is MDHEN and CDR2 is SYDVKM.

This clonotype showed up many times. V gene TRBV12-3 or TRBV12-4 combines with J gene TRBJ2-1; 13 positions agree with TRBD2. With 5 bases clipped from V and 12 bases from J, the junction kept 10 bases outside the gene matches. The length of the CDR3 is 15 residues. In DNA, the CDR3 is TGTGCCAGCAGTCCCAGGACTAGCGGGAGATCCGTGCAGTTCTTC. This translates into CASSPRTSGRSVQFF.

This clonotype was counted ten times or more. This chain connects TRBV4-3 to TRBJ2-1; 8 bases match TRBD2. V shed 0 bases, J shed 12 bases, and the junction held 13 bases outside the gene matches. There are 16 residues in the CDR3. From germline, CDR1 is LGHNA and CDR2 YSLEER. The CDR3 DNA reads TGCGCCAGCAGCCAAGACGGGGGACTAGGCCTCGTTCGGCAGTTCTTC. Protein: CASSQDGGLGLVRQFF.

The chain has TRBV7-6 and TRBJ2-1; possibly TRBD1 or TRBD2 for D (5 bases each). Between the trimmed V and J ends, which lost 1 base and 8 bases, there was a span of 6 bases. Germline V gene sequence: CDR1 SGHVS, CDR2 FNYEAQ. CDR3 length: 12 amino acids. The CDR3 nucleotides are TGTGCCAGCAGCTTAGTGGGGGATGAGCAGTTCTTC. This translates into CASSLVGDEQFF.